What follows is one TCR beta chain and its context. Its cognate antigen is unknown. CDR1 is DFQATT, CDR2 SNEGSKA, per germline (reference sequence). The CDR3 spans 14 residues. Trimming took 1 base from V and 5 from J, leaving 14 bases between them. The sample is drawn from a study of CD8 T cells in ankylosing spondylitis. Study-level results: Significantly higher representation of disease-linked clones was reported for matched ankylosing spondylitis synovial fluid. Ankylosing spondylitis blood appeared to carry a characteristic TCR beta motif of roughly 8 highly homologous variants.

MiXCR was run by TCRdb on the 5' RACE reads, yielding one entry per CDR3 protein. Here the sample spans a few hundred thousand distinct CDR3 sequences, roughly 13% being singletons. The sequenced sample was blood, either unsorted or a sorted T cell fraction (not recorded which). The chain employs TRBV20-1 and TRBJ1-1; TRBD1 is a possible D gene (5 bases). The receptor was derived from a male donor with ankylosing spondylitis. The CDR3 is CSARGTGRWTEAFF. The CDR3 coding sequence is TGCAGTGCTAGAGGGACGGGACGTTGGACTGAAGCTTTCTTT.